This T cell receptor (beta chain) was captured by sequencing in a study of cytomegalovirus exposure and HLA in healthy donors. Produced via immunoSEQ multiplex PCR; TCRdb's table is partial and in-frame only. The repertoire holds 100,000 to 120,000 clones, with approximately 94% as singletons. V was pared by 5 bases and J by 4 bases, with 17 bases between. The CDR3 has 15 amino acids. CDR1 LNHNV and CDR2 YYDKDF come from the germline V gene (reference sequence). The chain combines TRBV15 with TRBJ2-5, with D maybe TRBD2 (6 bases). Input material: PBMCs. This receptor was identified in a woman aged 18-29 years in good health and CMV-seronegative. CDR3 loop: CATSPVTVGGETQYF. CDR3 sequence (DNA): TGTGCCACCAGCCCCGTGACCGTCGGGGGAGAGACCCAGTACTTC.